This T cell receptor beta chain was identified in a study of cytomegalovirus exposure and HLA in healthy donors. Background on the study: Assignment to the Caucasian-associated ancestry cluster applied to roughly 80% of the approximately 360 genotyped donors. Study-wide results and limits: An ancestry cluster, one associated with Asian ancestry, reportedly showed fewer N-insertions than the approximately 650-donor mean in a later analysis. Researchers catalogued some 160 TCR beta chains as cytomegalovirus-associated.

CDR3 length equals 14 residues. The ends were cut back, 4 bases at V and 2 bases at J, with 11 bases in the middle. Germline V gene data show CDR1 as SGHRS and CDR2 as YFSETQ. Worth noting for this clone: Its antigen is currently unknown.

The PCR made use of 60 Vbeta and 13 Jbeta primers. The data were produced by immunoSEQ multiplex PCR, yet TCRdb's version contains in-frame clones alone and is incomplete. The profile shows 35,000 to 50,000 clones, 45% to 60% of them singletons. The chain has TRBV5-1 and TRBJ2-3; tentatively, D is TRBD2 (5 bases). This sequence originates from a man aged 60 to 69 in good health and CMV-seronegative. The sequenced sample consisted of PBMCs. The CDR3 sequence is CASSPDGNTDTQYF. The CDR3 coding sequence is TGCGCCAGCAGCCCTGACGGGAACACAGATACGCAGTATTTT.